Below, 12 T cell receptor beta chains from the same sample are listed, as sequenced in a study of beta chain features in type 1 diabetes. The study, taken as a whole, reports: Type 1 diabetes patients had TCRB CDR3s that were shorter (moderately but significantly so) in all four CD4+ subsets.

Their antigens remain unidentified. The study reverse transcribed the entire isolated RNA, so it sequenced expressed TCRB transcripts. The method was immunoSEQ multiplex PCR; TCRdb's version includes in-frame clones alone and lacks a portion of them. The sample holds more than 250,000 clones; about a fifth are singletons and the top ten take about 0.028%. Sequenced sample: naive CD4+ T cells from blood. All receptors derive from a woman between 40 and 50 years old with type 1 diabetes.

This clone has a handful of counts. CDR3: CASSSIRDRGLYEQYF. CDR3 sequence (DNA): TGTGCCAGCAGCTCCATCCGGGACAGGGGGCTTTACGAGCAGTACTTC. The gene calls are TRBV11-2 and TRBJ2-7; 12 bases line up with TRBD1. J gave up 4 bases and V 4 bases, and 8 bases lay outside the gene matches. The germline CDR1 and CDR2 sequences are SGHAT and FQNNGV. The CDR3 loop spans 16 amino acids.

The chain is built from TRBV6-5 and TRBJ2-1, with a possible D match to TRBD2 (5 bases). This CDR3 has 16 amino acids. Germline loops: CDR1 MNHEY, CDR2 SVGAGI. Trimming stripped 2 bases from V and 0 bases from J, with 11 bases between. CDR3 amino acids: CASSYGGSSSYNEQFF. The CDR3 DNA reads TGTGCCAGCAGTTACGGAGGTTCTAGCTCCTACAATGAGCAGTTCTTC.

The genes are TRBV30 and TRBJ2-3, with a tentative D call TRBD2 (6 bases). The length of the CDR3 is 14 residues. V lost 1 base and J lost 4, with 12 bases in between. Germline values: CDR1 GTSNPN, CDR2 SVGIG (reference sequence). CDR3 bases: TGTGCCTGGAGTGCCGGGGGATCGGCAGATACGCAGTATTTT. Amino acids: CAWSAGGSADTQYF. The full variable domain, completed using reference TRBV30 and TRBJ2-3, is SQTIHQWPATLVQPVGSPLSLECTVEGTSNPNLYWYRQAAGRGLQLLFYSVGIGQISSEVPQNLSASRPQDRQFILSSKKLLLSDSGFYLCAWSAGGSADTQYFGPGTRLTVL.

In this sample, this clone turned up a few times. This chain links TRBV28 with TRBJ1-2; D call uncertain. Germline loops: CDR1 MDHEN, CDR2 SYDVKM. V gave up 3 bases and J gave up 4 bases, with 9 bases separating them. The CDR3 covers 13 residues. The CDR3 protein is CASSLGRGYGYTF. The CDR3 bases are TGTGCCAGCAGTTTGGGCCGGGGCTATGGCTACACCTTC.

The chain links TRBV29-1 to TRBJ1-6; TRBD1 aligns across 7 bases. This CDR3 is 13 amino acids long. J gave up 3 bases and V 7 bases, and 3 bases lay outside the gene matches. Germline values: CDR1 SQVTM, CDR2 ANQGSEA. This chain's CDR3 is CSAGTDYNSPLHF. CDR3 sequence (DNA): TGCAGCGCCGGGACAGACTATAATTCACCCCTCCACTTT. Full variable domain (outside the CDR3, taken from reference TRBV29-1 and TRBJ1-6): SAVISQKPSRDICQRGTSLTIQCQVDSQVTMMFWYRQQPGQSLTLIATANQGSEATYESGFVIDKFPISRPNLTFSTLTVSNMSPEDSSIYLCSAGTDYNSPLHFGNGTRLTVT.

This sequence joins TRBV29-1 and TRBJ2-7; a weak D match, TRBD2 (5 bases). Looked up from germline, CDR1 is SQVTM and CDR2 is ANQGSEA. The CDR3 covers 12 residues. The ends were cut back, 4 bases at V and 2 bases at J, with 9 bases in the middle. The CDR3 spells CSVVFGAYEQYF. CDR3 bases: TGCAGCGTTGTCTTCGGGGCCTACGAGCAGTACTTC.

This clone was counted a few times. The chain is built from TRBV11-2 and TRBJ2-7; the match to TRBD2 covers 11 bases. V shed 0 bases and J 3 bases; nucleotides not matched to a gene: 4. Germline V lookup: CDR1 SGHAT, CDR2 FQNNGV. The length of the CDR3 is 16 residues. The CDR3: CASSLESGTSGYEQYF. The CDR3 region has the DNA TGTGCCAGCAGCTTAGAGTCTGGGACTAGCGGCTACGAGCAGTACTTC.

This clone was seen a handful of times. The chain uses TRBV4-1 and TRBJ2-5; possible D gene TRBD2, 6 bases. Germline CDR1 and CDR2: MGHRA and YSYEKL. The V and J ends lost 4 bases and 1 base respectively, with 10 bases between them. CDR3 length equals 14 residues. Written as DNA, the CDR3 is TGCGCCAGCAGCCCCGGGACTTTCCAAGAGACCCAGTACTTC. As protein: CASSPGTFQETQYF.

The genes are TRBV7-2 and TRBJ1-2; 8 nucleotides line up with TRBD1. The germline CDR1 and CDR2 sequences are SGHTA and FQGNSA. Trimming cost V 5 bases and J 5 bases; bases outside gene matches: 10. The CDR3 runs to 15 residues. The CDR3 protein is CASSTRDRLPYGYTF. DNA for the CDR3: TGTGCCAGCAGCACCCGGGACAGGCTACCTTATGGCTACACCTTC.

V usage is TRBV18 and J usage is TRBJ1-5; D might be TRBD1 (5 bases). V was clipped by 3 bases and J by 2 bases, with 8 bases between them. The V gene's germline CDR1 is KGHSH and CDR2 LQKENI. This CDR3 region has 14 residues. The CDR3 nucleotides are TGTGCCAGCTCACCGCGGGACGGCAATCAGCCCCAGCATTTT. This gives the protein CASSPRDGNQPQHF.

CDR3 in amino acids: CAWSVPAGETQYF. DNA of the CDR3: TGTGCCTGGAGTGTACCAGCGGGAGAGACCCAGTACTTC. This chain uses TRBV30 with TRBJ2-5, with D perhaps TRBD2 (6 bases). The CDR3 loop spans 13 amino acids. Germline CDR1 is GTSNPN and CDR2 is SVGIG (reference sequence). Between the trimmed V and J ends, which lost 0 bases and 4 bases, there was a span of 9 bases.

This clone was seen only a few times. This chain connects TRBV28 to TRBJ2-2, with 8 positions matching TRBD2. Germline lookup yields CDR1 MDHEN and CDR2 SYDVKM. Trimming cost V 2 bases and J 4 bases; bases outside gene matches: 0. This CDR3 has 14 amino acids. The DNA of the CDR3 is TGTGCCAGCAGTTTAGCGGGGGGCACCGGGGAGCTGTTTTTT. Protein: CASSLAGGTGELFF.